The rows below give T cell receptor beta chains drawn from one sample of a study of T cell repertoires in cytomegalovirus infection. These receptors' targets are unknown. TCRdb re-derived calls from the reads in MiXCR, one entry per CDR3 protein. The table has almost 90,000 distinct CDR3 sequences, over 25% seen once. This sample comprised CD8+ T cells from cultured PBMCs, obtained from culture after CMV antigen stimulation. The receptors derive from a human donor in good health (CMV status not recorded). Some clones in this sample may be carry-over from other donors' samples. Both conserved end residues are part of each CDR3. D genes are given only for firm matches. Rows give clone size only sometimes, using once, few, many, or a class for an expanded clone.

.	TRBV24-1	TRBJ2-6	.	CATSSGFGANVLTF	TGTGCCACCAGTTCCGGGTTCGGGGCCAACGTCCTGACTTTC
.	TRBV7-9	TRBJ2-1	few	CASSSDSRQGRSAEQFF	TGTGCCAGCAGCTCAGACTCGAGGCAGGGAAGGAGTGCTGAGCAGTTCTTC
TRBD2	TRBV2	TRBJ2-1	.	CASSTRLAGGEQFF	TGTGCCAGCAGTACCCGACTAGCGGGGGGCGAACAGTTCTTC
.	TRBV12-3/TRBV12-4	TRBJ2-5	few	CASSLVIRGEEETQYF	TGTGCCAGCAGTTTAGTAATCAGGGGAGAAGAAGAGACCCAGTACTTC
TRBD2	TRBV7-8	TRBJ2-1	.	CASSPRPAGSGGDLYNEQFF	TGTGCCAGCAGCCCACGTCCCGCTGGAAGCGGGGGGGACCTATACAATGAGCAGTTCTTC
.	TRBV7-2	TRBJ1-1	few	CASSSLLGHIEAFF	TGTGCCAGCAGCTCGTTACTAGGACATATTGAAGCTTTCTTT
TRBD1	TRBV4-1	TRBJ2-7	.	CASSQRDSSYEQYF	TGCGCCAGCAGCCAACGGGACAGCTCCTACGAGCAGTACTTC
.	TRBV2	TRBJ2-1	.	CASSERVRDNEQFF	TGTGCCAGCAGTGAACGGGTAAGGGACAATGAGCAGTTCTTC
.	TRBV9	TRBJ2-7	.	CASSASVDYEQYF	TGTGCCAGCAGCGCCTCAGTAGACTACGAGCAGTACTTC
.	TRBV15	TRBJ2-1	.	CATRGAEGGRQSEQFF	TGTGCCACCAGAGGGGCAGAGGGGGGACGACAAAGTGAGCAGTTCTTC
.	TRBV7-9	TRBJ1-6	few	CASSPVNFGNSPLHF	TGTGCCAGCAGCCCCGTGAACTTCGGCAATTCACCCCTCCACTTT
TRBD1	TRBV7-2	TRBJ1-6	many	CASSTPTGDFYNSPLHF	TGTGCCAGCAGCACCCCGACAGGGGACTTCTATAATTCACCCCTCCACTTT
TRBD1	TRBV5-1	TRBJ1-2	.	CASSRQGDNYGYTF	TGCGCCAGCAGCCGACAGGGGGATAACTATGGCTACACCTTC
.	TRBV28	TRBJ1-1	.	CASSLGQNTEAFF	TGTGCCAGCAGTTTAGGACAGAACACTGAAGCTTTCTTT
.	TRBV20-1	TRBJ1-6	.	CSAREPTGRSSYNSPLHF	TGCAGTGCTAGAGAGCCCACCGGGCGGAGCTCCTATAATTCACCCCTCCACTTT
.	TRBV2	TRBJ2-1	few	CASSEATPQSSYNEQFF	TGTGCCAGCAGTGAAGCGACACCACAGAGCTCCTACAATGAGCAGTTCTTC
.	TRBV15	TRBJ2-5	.	CATSRVRGQETQYF	TGTGCCACCAGCAGAGTAAGGGGCCAAGAGACCCAGTACTTC
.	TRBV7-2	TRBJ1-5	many	CASSPGFNQPQHF	TGTGCCAGCAGCCCAGGGTTCAATCAGCCCCAGCATTTT
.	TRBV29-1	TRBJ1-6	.	CSVGSGDGSPLHF	TGCAGCGTTGGTAGTGGGGATGGTTCACCCCTCCACTTT
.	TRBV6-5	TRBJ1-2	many	CASSYSQGGSYGYTF	TGTGCCAGCAGTTACTCGCAGGGCGGCTCCTATGGCTACACCTTC
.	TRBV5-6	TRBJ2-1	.	CASSLVVTSYNEQFF	TGTGCCAGCAGCTTGGTGGTGACTAGCTACAATGAGCAGTTCTTC
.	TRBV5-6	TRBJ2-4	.	CASSSEGFFFQYF	TGTGCCAGCAGTTCCGAGGGATTTTTCTTTCAGTACTTC
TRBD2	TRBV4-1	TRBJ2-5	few	CASSQSFPSGAWQETQYF	TGCGCCAGCAGCCAATCCTTCCCTAGCGGGGCTTGGCAAGAGACCCAGTACTTC
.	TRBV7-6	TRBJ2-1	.	CASSPTGRPYNEQFF	TGTGCCAGCAGCCCAACAGGGAGGCCCTACAATGAGCAGTTCTTC
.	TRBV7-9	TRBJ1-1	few	CASSHAEEGNTEAFF	TGTGCCAGCAGCCACGCCGAGGAGGGGAACACTGAAGCTTTCTTT
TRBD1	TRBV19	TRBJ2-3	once	CASNTGGADTQYF	TGTGCCAGTAACACAGGGGGAGCAGATACGCAGTATTTT
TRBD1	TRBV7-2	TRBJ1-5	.	CASSPLGTGGFQHQHF	TGTGCCAGCAGCCCTTTGGGGACAGGTGGGTTTCAGCACCAGCATTTT
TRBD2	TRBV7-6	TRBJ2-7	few	CASSLVEAYGLAGSYSYEQYF	TGTGCCAGCAGCTTAGTGGAGGCCTATGGACTAGCGGGGTCCTACTCCTACGAGCAGTACTTC
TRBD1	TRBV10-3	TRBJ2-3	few	CAIGEGQPSTDTQYF	TGTGCCATCGGCGAGGGACAGCCGAGCACAGATACGCAGTATTTT
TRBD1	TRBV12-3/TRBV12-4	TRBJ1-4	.	CASTSDRGNEKLFF	TGTGCCAGCACCTCGGACAGGGGGAATGAAAAACTGTTTTTT
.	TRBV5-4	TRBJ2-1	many	CASSQDSARRNEQFF	TGTGCCAGCAGCCAGGACTCGGCCCGTAGAAATGAGCAGTTCTTC
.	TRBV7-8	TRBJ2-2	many	CASSLTAGGELFF	TGTGCCAGCAGCTTAACCGCGGGGGGGGAGCTGTTTTTT
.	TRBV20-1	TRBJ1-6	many	CSARSGSYNSPLHF	TGCAGTGCTAGGTCCGGCTCCTATAATTCACCCCTCCACTTT
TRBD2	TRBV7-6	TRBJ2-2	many	CASSLGVGGTTGELFF	TGTGCCAGCAGCTTAGGTGTCGGGGGGACTACCGGGGAGCTGTTTTTT
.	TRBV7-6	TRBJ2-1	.	CASSHGEIDEQFF	TGTGCCAGCAGCCATGGGGAGATCGATGAGCAGTTCTTC
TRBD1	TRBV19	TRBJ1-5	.	CASSADRGVGQPQHF	TGTGCCAGTAGCGCGGACAGGGGAGTGGGTCAGCCCCAGCATTTT
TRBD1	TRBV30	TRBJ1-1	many	CAWSNRGIDTEAFF	TGTGCCTGGAGCAACAGGGGGATCGACACTGAAGCTTTCTTT
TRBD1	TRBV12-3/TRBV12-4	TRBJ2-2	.	CASSPGTGATGELFF	TGTGCCAGCAGTCCGGGGACAGGAGCCACCGGGGAGCTGTTTTTT
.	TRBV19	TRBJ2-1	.	CAISSYNEQFF	TGTGCCATTAGCTCCTACAATGAGCAGTTCTTC
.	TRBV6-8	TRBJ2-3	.	CASSRGASADTQYF	TGTGCCAGCAGTCGGGGGGCCTCTGCAGATACGCAGTATTTT
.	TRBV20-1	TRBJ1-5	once	CSASGTEINQPQHF	TGCAGTGCTTCCGGGACGGAAATTAATCAGCCCCAGCATTTT
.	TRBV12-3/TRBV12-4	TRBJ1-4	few	CASSPGALNEKLFF	TGTGCCAGCAGCCCTGGAGCCTTAAATGAAAAACTGTTTTTT
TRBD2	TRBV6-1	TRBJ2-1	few	CASKSLAGTNEQFF	TGTGCCAGCAAGAGCCTAGCGGGGACGAATGAGCAGTTCTTC
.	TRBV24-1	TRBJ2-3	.	CATSDWGQKVSTDTQYF	TGTGCCACCAGTGATTGGGGGCAGAAGGTATCCACAGATACGCAGTATTTT
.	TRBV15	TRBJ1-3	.	CATSVAGNTIYF	TGTGCCACCAGCGTAGCCGGAAACACCATATATTTT
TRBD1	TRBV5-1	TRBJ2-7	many	CASSFGQGGHEQYF	TGCGCCAGCAGCTTCGGACAGGGCGGCCACGAGCAGTACTTC
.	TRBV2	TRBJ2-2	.	CASIYNPGQANTGELFF	TGTGCCAGCATATACAATCCGGGACAAGCGAACACCGGGGAGCTGTTTTTT
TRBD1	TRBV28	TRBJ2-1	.	CASSPLDRGVDNEQFF	TGTGCCAGCAGTCCTTTGGACAGGGGAGTGGACAATGAGCAGTTCTTC